One sample yielded the 18 T cell receptor beta chains listed below, sequenced in a study of shared clonotypes between healthy human individuals. The assay was immunoSEQ multiplex PCR, and TCRdb's table has in-frame clones only and misses some. This table holds millions of clones, roughly 93% found once. Sequencing input: naive CD4+ T cells from PBMCs. This sample's subset: CD45RA+ positively selected. Receptors were obtained from a man between 18 and 35 years old in good health. Some clones in this sample may be carry-over from other donors' samples.

This clone was picked up one time. The CDR3 DNA follows: TGTGCTAGTGGTTGGAACTTTAGCAATCAGCCCCAGCATTTT. Protein: CASGWNFSNQPQHF. The genes are TRBV12-5 and TRBJ1-5; D uncertain. CDR3 length equals 14 residues. Germline V gene sequence: CDR1 LGHNT, CDR2 FRNRAP. Trimming shortened V by 4 bases and J by 0 bases, and 7 bases separated the two germline ends.

Remarks on this clone: Other DNA sequences in this sample translate to the same CDR3. The chain couples TRBV7-3 to TRBJ2-2; D unclear. Between the trimmed V and J ends, which lost 3 bases and 1 base, there was a span of 3 bases. CDR1 and CDR2 from the germline V gene are SGHTA and FQGTGA. The CDR3 spans 13 residues. The CDR3 bases are TGTGCCAGCAGCTTTCTGAACACCGGGGAGCTGTTTTTT. Protein: CASSFLNTGELFF.

This chain joins TRBV19 and TRBJ2-5, with D possibly called TRBD1 or TRBD2 (6 bases each). Germline V gene lookup returns CDR1 LNHDA and CDR2 SQIVND (reference sequence). The ends were cut back, 5 bases at V and 5 bases at J, with 12 bases in the middle. The CDR3 is 13 amino acids. This CDR3 is CASSLGGRETQYF. The CDR3 nucleotides read TGTGCCAGTAGTCTAGGGGGGAGGGAGACCCAGTACTTC.

This chain connects TRBV11-2 to TRBJ2-7; TRBD1 matches at 9 bases. V shed 6 bases and J 0 bases; nucleotides not matched to a gene: 9. The CDR3 consists of 16 residues. The V gene's germline CDR1 is SGHAT and CDR2 FQNNGV. CDR3 nucleotides: TGTGCCAGCAGTCGAAGGCCGGGACAGGGCTCCTACGAGCAGTACTTC. Residues: CASSRRPGQGSYEQYF.

The gene calls are TRBV21-1 and TRBJ1-5; the D segment call TRBD1 is taken from the table without a DNA check. TRBV21-1 is a recognized pseudogene. This CDR3 is 21 amino acids long. CDR3: CASSKEGRGATCNQPQHSEHF. The CDR3 DNA follows: TGTGCCAGCAGCAAAGAGGGCAGGGGGGCAACATGCAATCAGCCCCAGCATTCCGAGCATTTT.

The chain employs TRBV18 and TRBJ2-5, with 7 bases aligning to TRBD1. V gave up 3 bases and J gave up 5 bases; unmatched junction bases: 9. Germline CDR1 reads KGHSH; CDR2 reads LQKENI. This CDR3 contains 15 residues. DNA of the CDR3: TGTGCCAGCTCACCCTGGAAGGGGGCCGGGGAGACCCAGTACTTC. Protein: CASSPWKGAGETQYF. The full variable domain, with the rest looked up from reference TRBV18 and TRBJ2-5, is NAGVMQNPRHLVRRRGQEARLRCSPMKGHSHVYWYRQLPEEGLKFMVYLQKENIIDESGMPKERFSAEFPKEGPSILRIQQVVRGDSAAYFCASSPWKGAGETQYFGPGTRLLVL.

J is TRBJ1-3 and V is TRBV6-1; D may be TRBD1 (5 bases). CDR1 is MNHNS and CDR2 is SASEGT in the germline V gene. V was pared by 1 base and J by 2 bases, with 6 bases between. CDR3 length: 14 residues. The CDR3 DNA follows: TGTGCCAGCAGTGAAGGACAGCCTGGAAACACCATATATTTT. It specifies CASSEGQPGNTIYF.

Comments on this clone: The sample carries other DNA sequences with the same CDR3. This chain's CDR3 is CAIRGTGVNYGYTF. In DNA, the CDR3 is TGTGCCATCAGGGGGACCGGAGTAAACTATGGCTACACCTTC. V is TRBV10-3 and J is TRBJ1-2; tentatively, D is TRBD1 (5 bases). Trimming took 6 bases from V and 2 from J, leaving 13 bases between them. The CDR3 runs to 14 residues. Germline V gives CDR1 ENHRY, CDR2 SYGVKD.

Turning to this clone: Distinct nucleotide sequences in the sample also encode this CDR3. The chain couples TRBV2 to TRBJ2-3; weak D call: TRBD1 (5 bases). Trimming stripped 0 bases from V and 1 base from J, with 8 bases between. Looked up from germline, CDR1 is SNHLY and CDR2 is FYNNEI. This CDR3 has 15 amino acids. The DNA for the CDR3 is TGTGCCAGCAGTGAAGCTCGACAGCGCACAGATACGCAGTATTTT. It is translated as CASSEARQRTDTQYF.

This chain joins TRBV28 and TRBJ1-2; D unclear. V dropped 10 bases and J dropped 7 bases, with 16 bases sitting between them. Germline CDR1 MDHEN, CDR2 SYDVKM. The CDR3 has 12 residues. CDR3 nucleotides: TGTGCCACCCTGAGGTCTCGCGGTGGCTACACCTTC. It codes for CATLRSRGGYTF.

The rearrangement links TRBV2 to TRBJ2-7, with 9 bases identical to TRBD1. From germline, CDR1 is SNHLY and CDR2 FYNNEI. The CDR3 covers 13 residues. V lost 10 bases to trimming and J lost 2 bases; unmatched junction nucleotides: 6. The DNA for the CDR3 is TGTGCCACCACGGGACAGGGAACCTACGAGCAGTACTTC. Its translation: CATTGQGTYEQYF.

The sample holds a few counts of this clone. The V call is TRBV6-5, the J call TRBJ1-5, with D perhaps TRBD1 (5 bases). CDR1 and CDR2 (germline): MNHEY, SVGAGI. The CDR3 has 13 amino acids. Trimming removed 10 bases from V and 6 bases from J, with 16 bases in between. The CDR3 region has the DNA TGTGCCACCCGGGGGGGGATGAGTCAGCCCCAGCATTTT. Its protein is CATRGGMSQPQHF.

CDR3 nucleotide sequence: TGTGCCAGAAGCGGCCCGGGACCTCCCTGGGGATACGAGCAGTACTTC. It specifies CARSGPGPPWGYEQYF. The chain carries TRBV5-3 and TRBJ2-7; the D gene could be TRBD1 or TRBD2 (5 bases each). TRBV5-3 has ORF status, its function being uncertain. The CDR3 sequence is 16 residues long. Trimming left V 4 bases short and J 4 bases short, with 21 bases between.

This chain joins TRBV6-1 and TRBJ2-3; the D is unclear. CDR1 and CDR2 from the germline V gene are MNHNS and SASEGT. Between the trimmed V and J ends, which lost 6 bases and 3 bases, there was a span of 10 bases. The CDR3 totals 13 residues. The CDR3 DNA sequence: TGTGCCAGCAGGGGTAGGTCTACAGATACGCAGTATTTT. Residues: CASRGRSTDTQYF.

This clone was seen once. The genes are TRBV4-2 and TRBJ1-2; tentative D call: TRBD1 (6 bases). The CDR3 totals 16 residues. CDR1 and CDR2 (germline): LGHNA, YNFKEQ. Trimming removed 4 bases at V and 4 bases at J, with 19 bases between. The CDR3 spells CASSPQNQGLSYGYTF. CDR3 coding DNA: TGTGCCAGCAGCCCCCAAAACCAGGGGTTGAGCTATGGCTACACCTTC.

J is TRBJ2-1 and V is TRBV4-1; 11 bases match TRBD2. Germline CDR1 MGHRA, CDR2 YSYEKL. The CDR3 totals 15 residues. V was clipped by 5 bases and J by 7 bases; unmatched bases: 7. This CDR3 reads CASSELAGVYNEQFF. In DNA, the CDR3 is TGCGCCAGCAGCGAACTAGCGGGAGTTTATAATGAGCAGTTCTTC.

The V and J genes are TRBV5-4 and TRBJ1-1; 9 positions agree with TRBD1. The J segment lost 5 bases and the V segment lost 2 bases, leaving 7 bases of the junction unmatched. CDR3 length: 15 residues. Germline V gene data show CDR1 as SGHNT and CDR2 as YYREEE (reference sequence). Here the CDR3 reads CASSLGMDRGTEAFF. The CDR3 bases are TGTGCCAGCAGCTTAGGAATGGACAGGGGTACTGAAGCTTTCTTT. The full variable domain, its missing parts supplied by reference TRBV5-4 and TRBJ1-1, is ETGVTQSPTHLIKTRGQQVTLRCSSQSGHNTVSWYQQALGQGPQFIFQYYREEENGRGNFPPRFSGLQFPNYSSELNVNALELDDSALYLCASSLGMDRGTEAFFGQGTRLTVV.

The chain couples TRBV15 to TRBJ2-7; 10 bases align to TRBD1. CDR3 length equals 16 residues. Germline values: CDR1 LNHNV, CDR2 YYDKDF (reference sequence). J gave up 4 bases and V 4 bases, and 10 bases lay outside the gene matches. Here the CDR3 reads CATSTSRDRGLYEQYF. DNA of the CDR3: TGTGCCACCAGCACCTCCCGGGACAGGGGTTTGTACGAGCAGTACTTC.